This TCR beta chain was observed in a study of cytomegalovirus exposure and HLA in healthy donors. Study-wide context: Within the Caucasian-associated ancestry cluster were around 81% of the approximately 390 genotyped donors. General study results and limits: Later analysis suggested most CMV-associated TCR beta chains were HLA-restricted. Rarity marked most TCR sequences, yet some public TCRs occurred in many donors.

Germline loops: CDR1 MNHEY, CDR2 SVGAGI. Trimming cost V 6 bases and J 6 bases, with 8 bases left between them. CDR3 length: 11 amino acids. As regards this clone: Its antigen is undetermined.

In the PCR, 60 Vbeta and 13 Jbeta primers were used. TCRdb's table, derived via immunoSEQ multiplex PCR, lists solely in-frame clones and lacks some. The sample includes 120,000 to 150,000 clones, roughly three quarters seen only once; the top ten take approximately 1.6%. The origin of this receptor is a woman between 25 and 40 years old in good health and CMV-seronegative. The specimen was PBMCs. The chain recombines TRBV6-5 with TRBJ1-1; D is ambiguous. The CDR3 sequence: CASRLISEAFF. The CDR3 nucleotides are TGTGCCAGCAGACTTATCTCTGAAGCTTTCTTT.